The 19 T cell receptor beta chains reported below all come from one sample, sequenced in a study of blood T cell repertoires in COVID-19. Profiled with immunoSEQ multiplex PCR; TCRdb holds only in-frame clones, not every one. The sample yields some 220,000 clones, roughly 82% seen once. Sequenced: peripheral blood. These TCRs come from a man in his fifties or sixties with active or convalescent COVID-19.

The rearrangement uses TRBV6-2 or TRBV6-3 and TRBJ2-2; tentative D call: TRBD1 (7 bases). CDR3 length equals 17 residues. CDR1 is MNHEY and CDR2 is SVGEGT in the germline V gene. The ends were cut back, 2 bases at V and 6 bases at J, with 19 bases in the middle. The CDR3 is CASSYRQGGIFAGELFF. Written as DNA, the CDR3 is TGTGCCAGCAGTTACCGGCAGGGGGGAATTTTTGCCGGGGAGCTGTTTTTT.

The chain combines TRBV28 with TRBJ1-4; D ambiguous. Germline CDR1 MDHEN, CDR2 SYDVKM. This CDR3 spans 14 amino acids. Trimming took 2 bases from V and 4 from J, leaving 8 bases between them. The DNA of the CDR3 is TGTGCCAGCAGTTTACAAGTACTTAATGAAAAACTGTTTTTT. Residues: CASSLQVLNEKLFF. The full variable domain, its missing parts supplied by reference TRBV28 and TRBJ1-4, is DVKVTQSSRYLVKRTGEKVFLECVQDMDHENMFWYRQDPGLGLRLIYFSYDVKMKEKGDIPEGYSVSREKKERFSLILESASTNQTSMYLCASSLQVLNEKLFFGSGTQLSVL.

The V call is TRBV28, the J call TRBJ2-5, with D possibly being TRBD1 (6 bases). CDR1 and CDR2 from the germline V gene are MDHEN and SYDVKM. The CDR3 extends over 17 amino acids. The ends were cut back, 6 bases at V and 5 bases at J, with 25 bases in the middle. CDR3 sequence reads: CASRPKQGIARKETQYF. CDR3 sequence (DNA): TGTGCCAGCAGGCCAAAACAGGGTATAGCTCGAAAGGAGACCCAGTACTTC.

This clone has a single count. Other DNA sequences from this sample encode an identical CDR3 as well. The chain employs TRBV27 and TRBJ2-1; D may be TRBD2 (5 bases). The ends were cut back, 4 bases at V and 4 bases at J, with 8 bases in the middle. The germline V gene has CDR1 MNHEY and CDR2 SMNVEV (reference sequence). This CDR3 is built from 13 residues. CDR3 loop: CASSSRVYNEQFF. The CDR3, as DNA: TGTGCCAGCAGTTCGAGGGTTTACAATGAGCAGTTCTTC.

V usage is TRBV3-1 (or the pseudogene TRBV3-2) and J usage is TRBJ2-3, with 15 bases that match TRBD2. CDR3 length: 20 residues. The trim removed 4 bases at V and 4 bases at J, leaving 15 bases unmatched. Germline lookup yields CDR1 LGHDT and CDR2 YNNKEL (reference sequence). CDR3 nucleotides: TGTGCCAGCAGCCTCAAATATGGGACTAGCGGGGGGAGGAGGGCAGATACGCAGTATTTT. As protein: CASSLKYGTSGGRRADTQYF.

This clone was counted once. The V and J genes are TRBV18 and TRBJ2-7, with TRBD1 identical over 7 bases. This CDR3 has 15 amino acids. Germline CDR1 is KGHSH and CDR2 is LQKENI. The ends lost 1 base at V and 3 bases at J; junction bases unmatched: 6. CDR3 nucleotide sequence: TGTGCCAGCTCACCACAGGCAGGGGGATTCTACGAGCAGTACTTC. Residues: CASSPQAGGFYEQYF.

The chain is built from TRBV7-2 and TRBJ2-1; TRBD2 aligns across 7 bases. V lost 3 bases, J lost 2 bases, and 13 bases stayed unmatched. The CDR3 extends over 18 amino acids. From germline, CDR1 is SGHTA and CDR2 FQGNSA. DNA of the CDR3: TGTGCCAGCAGCTTCCCCCAGTCAGCTAGCGGTACCTACAATGAGCAGTTCTTC. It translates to CASSFPQSASGTYNEQFF.

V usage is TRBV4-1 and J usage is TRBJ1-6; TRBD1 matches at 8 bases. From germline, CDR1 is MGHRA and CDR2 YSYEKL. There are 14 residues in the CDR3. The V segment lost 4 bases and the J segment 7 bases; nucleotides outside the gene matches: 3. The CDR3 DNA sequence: TGCGCCAGCAGCCCAGGACAGGGAAATTCACCCCTCCACTTT. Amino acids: CASSPGQGNSPLHF.

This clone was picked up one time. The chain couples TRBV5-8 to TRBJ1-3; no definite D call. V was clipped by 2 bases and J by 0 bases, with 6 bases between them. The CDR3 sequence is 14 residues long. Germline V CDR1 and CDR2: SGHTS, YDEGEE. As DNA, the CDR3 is TGTGCCAGCAGCTTCCGGGACTCTGGAAACACCATATATTTT. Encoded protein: CASSFRDSGNTIYF.

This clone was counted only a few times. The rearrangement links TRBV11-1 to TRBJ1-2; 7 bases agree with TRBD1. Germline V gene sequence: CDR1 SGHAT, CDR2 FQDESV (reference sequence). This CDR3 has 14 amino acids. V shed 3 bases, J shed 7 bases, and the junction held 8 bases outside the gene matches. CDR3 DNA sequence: TGTGCCAGCAGCTTCGCCGGGACAGTTGGTGGCTACACCTTC. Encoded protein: CASSFAGTVGGYTF.

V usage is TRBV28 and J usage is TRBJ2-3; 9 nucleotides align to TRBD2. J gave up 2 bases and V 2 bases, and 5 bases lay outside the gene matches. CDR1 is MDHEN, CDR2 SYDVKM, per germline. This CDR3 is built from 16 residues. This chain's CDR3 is CASSLGGLAHTDTQYF. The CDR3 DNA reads TGTGCCAGCAGTTTAGGGGGACTAGCCCACACAGATACGCAGTATTTT.

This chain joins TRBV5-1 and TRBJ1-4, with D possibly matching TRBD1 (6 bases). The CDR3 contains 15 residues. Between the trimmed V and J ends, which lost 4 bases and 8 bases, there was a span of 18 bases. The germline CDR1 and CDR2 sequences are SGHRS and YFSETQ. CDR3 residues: CASSDLQGSGEKLFF. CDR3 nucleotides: TGCGCCAGCAGCGACTTACAGGGTTCAGGCGAAAAACTGTTTTTT.

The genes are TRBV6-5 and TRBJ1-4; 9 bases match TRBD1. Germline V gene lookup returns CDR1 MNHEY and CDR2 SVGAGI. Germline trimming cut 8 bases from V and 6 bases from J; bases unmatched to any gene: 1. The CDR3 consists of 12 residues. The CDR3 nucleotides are TGTGCCAGCCGGGACAGGGATGAAAAACTGTTTTTT. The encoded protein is CASRDRDEKLFF.

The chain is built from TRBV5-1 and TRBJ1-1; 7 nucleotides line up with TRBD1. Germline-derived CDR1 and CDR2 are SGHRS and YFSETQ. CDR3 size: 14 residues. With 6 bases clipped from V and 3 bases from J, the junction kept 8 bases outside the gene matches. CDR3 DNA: TGCGCCAGCACCCCCCACAGGGGTGACACTGAAGCTTTCTTT. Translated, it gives CASTPHRGDTEAFF.

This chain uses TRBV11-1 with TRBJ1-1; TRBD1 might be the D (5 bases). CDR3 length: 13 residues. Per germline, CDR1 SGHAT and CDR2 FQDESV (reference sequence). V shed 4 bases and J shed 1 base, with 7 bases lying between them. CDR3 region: CASSSQGNTEAFF. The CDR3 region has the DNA TGTGCCAGCAGCTCCCAGGGGAACACTGAAGCTTTCTTT.

This CDR3 reads CASSPSDSSNSPLHF. Written as DNA, the CDR3 is TGTGCCAGCAGCCCTTCGGACAGCTCTAATTCACCCCTCCACTTT. This chain uses TRBV14 with TRBJ1-6; weak D call: TRBD1 (6 bases). The V gene's germline CDR1 is SGHDN and CDR2 FVKESK. The germline V and J ends were trimmed by 4 bases and 6 bases, with 13 bases remaining between them. The CDR3 contains 15 residues.

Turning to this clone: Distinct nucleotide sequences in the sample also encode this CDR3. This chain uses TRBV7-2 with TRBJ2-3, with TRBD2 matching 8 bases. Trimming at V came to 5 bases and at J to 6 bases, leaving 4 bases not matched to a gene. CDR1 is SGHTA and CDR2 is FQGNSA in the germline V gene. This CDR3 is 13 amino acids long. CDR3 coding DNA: TGTGCCAGCAGCCGAGAGCGGGAGGATACGCAGTATTTT. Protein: CASSREREDTQYF. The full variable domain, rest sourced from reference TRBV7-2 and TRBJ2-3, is GAGVSQSPSNKVTEKGKDVELRCDPISGHTALYWYRQSLGQGLEFLIYFQGNSAPDKSGLPSDRFSAERTGGSVSTLTIQRTQQEDSAVYLCASSREREDTQYFGPGTRLTVL.

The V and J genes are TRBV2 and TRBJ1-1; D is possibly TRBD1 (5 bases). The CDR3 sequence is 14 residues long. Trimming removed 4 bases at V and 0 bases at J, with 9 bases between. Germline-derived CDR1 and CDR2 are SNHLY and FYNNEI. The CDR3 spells CASSVTDMNTEAFF. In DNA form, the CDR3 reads TGTGCCAGCAGTGTGACAGATATGAACACTGAAGCTTTCTTT. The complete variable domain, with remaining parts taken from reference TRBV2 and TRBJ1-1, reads EPEVTQTPSHQVTQMGQEVILRCVPISNHLYFYWYRQILGQKVEFLVSFYNNEISEKSEIFDDQFSVERPDGSNFTLKIRSTKLEDSAMYFCASSVTDMNTEAFFGQGTRLTVV.

The CDR3 is CARPRREGTYEQYV. In nucleotides, the CDR3 is TGTGCCAGACCTCGGAGGGAGGGAACCTACGAGCAGTACGTC. J is TRBJ2-7 and V is TRBV7-2; TRBD2 agrees at 7 bases. This CDR3 is built from 14 residues. Per germline, CDR1 SGHTA and CDR2 FQGNSA. V lost 9 bases, J lost 2 bases, and 10 bases stayed unmatched.